A selection of T cell receptor beta chains follows, all from one sample in a study of CD8 T cells in Susac syndrome. TCRdb reprocessed the immunoSEQ multiplex PCR reads via MiXCR and lists one record per CDR3 protein. This sample has roughly 88,000 distinct CDR3 sequences; 95% to 97% occur once, and the top ten carry about 0.41%. Source material: CD8+ T cells from PBMCs. All receptors come from a human donor with Susac syndrome. The conserved cysteine and the conserved F or W are not part of the CDR3 here. The order of the fields is J gene, V gene, CDR3 protein.

TRBJ2-1 | TRBV20-1 | SAPLRTSGRWNEQF
TRBJ1-2 | TRBV13 | ASSLDTNYGYT
TRBJ2-6 | TRBV9 | ASTGLSSGANVLT
TRBJ2-7 | TRBV20-1 | SAIAGTYEQY
TRBJ1-1 | TRBV6-5 | ASGSLTGRTEAF
TRBJ2-5 | TRBV2 | ASRIPTSGVQKETQY
TRBJ2-5 | TRBV20-1 | RTWVDSETQY
TRBJ1-1 | TRBV12-3/TRBV12-4 | ASSRTLGDEAF
TRBJ1-1 | TRBV9 | ASSVGAAMNTEAF
TRBJ2-3 | TRBV7-9 | ASSGPFPAASTDTQY
TRBJ2-1 | TRBV20-1 | SAPDGAGGFYNEQF
TRBJ1-5 | TRBV18 | ASSPEGQGRQPQH
TRBJ2-6 | TRBV27 | ASSLKGTPFSGANVLT
TRBJ1-5 | TRBV15 | ATGGGLSNQPQH
TRBJ2-1 | TRBV2 | ASRNNEQF
TRBJ2-7 | TRBV6-5 | ASSYSDRLYEQY
TRBJ1-1 | TRBV7-8 | ASSLGLGGIGTEAF
TRBJ2-7 | TRBV19 | ASSEASSYEQY
TRBJ2-5 | TRBV29-1 | SVEPGEETQY
TRBJ2-7 | TRBV19 | ASSPQGLTYEQY
TRBJ2-1 | TRBV4-1 | ASSRLGLPNNEQF
TRBJ2-5 | TRBV13 | ASEGEGETQY
TRBJ2-3 | TRBV9 | ASSGTSGGITDTQY
TRBJ2-2 | TRBV2 | ASSEGLAGGFTGELF
TRBJ2-5 | TRBV4-3 | ASSQVTGPQETQY
TRBJ1-2 | TRBV30 | AWSVRGGYGYT
TRBJ2-5 | TRBV12-3/TRBV12-4 | ASSLAGSVVETQY
TRBJ2-3 | TRBV20-1 | SAPTSGRDTQY
TRBJ2-1 | TRBV7-9 | ASAGTGVIREQF
TRBJ1-2 | TRBV11-2 | ASSLTGQKAPNYGYT
TRBJ1-1 | TRBV24-1 | ATSSTVTPREAF